Detailed here is one T cell receptor (beta chain). The data belong to a study of T cell responses to AZD1222 COVID-19 vaccine. V gave up 2 bases and J gave up 1 base, with 6 bases separating them. The CDR3 is 13 amino acids. CDR1 is GTSNPN and CDR2 is SVGIG in the germline V gene (reference sequence). The assay was immunoSEQ multiplex PCR, and TCRdb's table has in-frame clones only and misses some. Of 90,000 to 150,000 clones listed, approximately 90% were seen once; the top ten hold more than 7.5%. The clonotype originates from an adult in good health. The sequenced sample was peripheral blood, obtained on day 0 of AZD1222 vaccination. The J gene is TRBJ2-1, the V gene TRBV30; weak D call: TRBD1 (5 bases). CDR3 coding DNA: TGTGCCTGGAGTCGACAGTCCTACAATGAGCAGTTCTTC. Its protein product is CAWSRQSYNEQFF.